A selection of T cell receptor beta chains follows, all from one sample in a study of blood T cell repertoires in COVID-19. This table comes from immunoSEQ multiplex PCR, and its TCRdb copy is limited to in-frame clones, with some not included. The repertoire holds some 70,000 clones, around nine tenths seen once, with roughly a tenth in the top ten. The sample consisted of PBMCs or T cells enriched from blood (not recorded which). Receptors were obtained from a woman aged 40-49 years who had recovered from COVID-19. Each CDR3 is given with its conserved first and last residue. The order of the fields is CDR3 protein, clone size, V gene, J gene. Clone size is not always given. Where it is, it says once, few, many or a class for expanded clones.

CATSDPTLAGGLQEQFF,.,TRBV24-1,TRBJ2-1
CASSLSGIGETQYF,.,TRBV5-1,TRBJ2-5
CASSLGRGGKSPYNEQFF,.,TRBV7-6,TRBJ2-1
CASGFGAQQTDTQYF,.,TRBV12-5,TRBJ2-3
CASSLGGVGDEQYF,few,TRBV27,TRBJ2-7
CSVAGGEKDGYTF,.,TRBV29-1,TRBJ1-2
CASSQLAGGPDTQYF,.,TRBV14,TRBJ2-3
CASSLVGQPQPYEQYF,.,TRBV7-8,TRBJ2-7
CASSKTGGQETQYF,.,TRBV5-1,TRBJ2-5
CASSLTGHSTDTQYF,.,TRBV7-3,TRBJ2-3
CATKDRGTDTQYF,.,TRBV10-3,TRBJ2-3
CASSFGGLYNEQFF,.,TRBV7-2,TRBJ2-1
CASSSRQGQETQYF,.,TRBV5-4,TRBJ2-5
CASRQLGDTEAFF,few,TRBV12-3/TRBV12-4,TRBJ1-1
CASSEREGRVSTEAFF,.,TRBV2,TRBJ1-1
CASSSRPADRRSNSGNTIYF,.,TRBV7-4,TRBJ1-3
CASSQDPGRGGTEAFF,.,TRBV4-1,TRBJ1-1
CASSGRQGATNEKLFF,.,TRBV11-1,TRBJ1-4
CASSPTTRGVGGTEAFF,.,TRBV7-9,TRBJ1-1
CASSLGRTRTFYNEQFF,once,TRBV11-2,TRBJ2-1
CASSYGQGNTIYF,once,TRBV6-5,TRBJ1-3
CASRTGGNTEAFF,.,TRBV5-1,TRBJ1-1
CASSMDPTGGGYTF,.,TRBV5-6,TRBJ1-2
CASSGDSGGSNYEQYF,.,TRBV5-1,TRBJ2-7
CASSPWDRGFGNQPQHF,few,TRBV6-6,TRBJ1-5
CASSQARGNNSPLHF,few,TRBV14,TRBJ1-6
CASSFDRPYEQYF,.,TRBV5-1,TRBJ2-7
CASSWQGRGGSPLHF,.,TRBV28,TRBJ1-6
CASSPFADRGHLQETQYF,.,TRBV7-2,TRBJ2-5
CASSASSGNSYEQYF,.,TRBV11-3,TRBJ2-7
CASSPQGFSGELFF,once,TRBV5-6,TRBJ2-2
CATSRGGPIRKNTEAFF,.,TRBV15,TRBJ1-1
CASSLDPGTSGYKSSYNEQFF,.,TRBV5-1,TRBJ2-1